These 20 T cell receptor beta chains were all obtained from the same sample, sequenced in a study of T-cell reconstitution after alpha-beta-depleted transplantation in children. Preparation of the TCRbeta library involved a method that used unique molecular identifiers. TCRdb independently ran MiXCR on the PCR reads; one entry per CDR3 protein. The sample yields some 260,000 distinct CDR3 sequences, more than 20% seen once. Here the sequenced sample was PBMCs, mostly from graft donor cells, taken 360 days after TCRalphabeta/CD19-depleted stem cell transplant. These receptors were taken from a female patient younger than 10 who had a stem cell transplant for congenital amegakaryocytic thrombocytopenia, so the T cells may come from the graft donor.

The chain employs TRBV19 and TRBJ2-3, with TRBD2 identical over 7 bases. Per germline, CDR1 LNHDA and CDR2 SQIVND (reference sequence). The V gene end was trimmed by 5 bases and the J gene end by 0 bases; junction bases not matched to a gene: 5. The CDR3 sequence is 15 residues long. The CDR3: CASSQSRGSTDTQYF. In DNA, the CDR3 is TGTGCCAGTAGTCAATCGCGGGGGAGCACAGATACGCAGTATTTT.

V usage is TRBV29-1 and J usage is TRBJ2-3; D may be TRBD2 (5 bases). Trimming shortened V by 4 bases and J by 0 bases, and 11 bases separated the two germline ends. CDR1 is SQVTM and CDR2 is ANQGSEA in the germline V gene. The CDR3 is made up of 14 amino acids. The CDR3 loop is CSVGRISSTDTQYF. CDR3 coding DNA: TGCAGCGTTGGGAGGATCTCTAGCACAGATACGCAGTATTTT.

There are a few counts of this clonotype. This rearrangement joins TRBV27 to TRBJ1-1; D is uncertain. CDR3 length equals 13 residues. Germline V gene sequence: CDR1 MNHEY, CDR2 SMNVEV (reference sequence). The V end lost 2 bases, the J end lost 2 bases, and 6 bases lay between the germline ends. The CDR3: CASSLLINTEAFF. For the CDR3, the DNA is TGTGCCAGCAGTTTACTGATTAACACTGAAGCTTTCTTT.

This chain links TRBV20-1 with TRBJ2-3, with unresolved D. Trimming took off 1 base at V and 1 base at J, with 6 bases between the two ends. This CDR3 contains 13 residues. Germline V gene sequence: CDR1 DFQATT, CDR2 SNEGSKA (reference sequence). The CDR3 here is CSARVSGTDTQYF. The CDR3 nucleotides are TGCAGTGCTAGAGTCTCGGGCACAGATACGCAGTATTTT.

This chain uses TRBV20-1 with TRBJ2-7, with a tentative D call TRBD1 (6 bases). Trimming left V 6 bases short and J 0 bases short, with 15 bases between. Germline V lookup: CDR1 DFQATT, CDR2 SNEGSKA (reference sequence). This CDR3 contains 14 residues. In DNA form, the CDR3 reads TGCAGTGCGACCGGGACAAGGAGCTCCTACGAGCAGTACTTC. Protein sequence: CSATGTRSSYEQYF.

The V gene is TRBV12-3 or TRBV12-4, the J gene TRBJ1-3; D not certain. Trimming cost V 2 bases and J 6 bases, with 5 bases left between them. This CDR3 is built from 12 residues. CDR3 nucleotides: TGTGCCAGCAGTTTACGGGAAAACACCATATATTTT. Amino acids: CASSLRENTIYF.

The V gene is TRBV4-3, the J gene TRBJ2-2; 7 bases map to TRBD2. There are 16 residues in the CDR3. Losses at the gene ends were 0 bases for V and 5 bases for J; bases not matched to a gene: 6. Germline V CDR1 and CDR2: LGHNA, YSLEER. CDR3 in DNA: TGCGCCAGCAGCCAAGAGGGCGGGAGTTGGACCGGGGAGCTGTTTTTT. This codes for CASSQEGGSWTGELFF.

The rearrangement joins TRBV7-8 to TRBJ2-1; 11 positions agree with TRBD2. The CDR3 has 14 amino acids. CDR1 and CDR2 (germline): SGHVS, FQNEAQ. With 4 bases clipped from V and 8 bases from J, the junction kept 4 bases outside the gene matches. The CDR3 spells CASSSGLAVDEQFF. The CDR3 nucleotides are TGTGCCAGCAGCTCGGGACTAGCGGTAGATGAGCAGTTCTTC.

This clonotype was recorded a few times. V is TRBV2 and J is TRBJ2-7; D is possibly TRBD1 (5 bases). Germline CDR1 reads SNHLY; CDR2 reads FYNNEI. The V end lost 6 bases, the J end lost 0 bases, and 9 bases lay between the germline ends. The CDR3 runs to 13 residues. This CDR3 reads CASRTANSYEQYF. CDR3 nucleotides: TGTGCCAGCAGGACAGCGAACTCCTACGAGCAGTACTTC.

This clonotype was observed a handful of times. The rearrangement uses TRBV5-1 and TRBJ2-2, with D perhaps being TRBD1 or TRBD2 (5 bases each). Germline V CDR1 and CDR2: SGHRS, YFSETQ. Trimming removed 0 bases from V and 2 bases from J, with 11 bases in between. This CDR3 spans 16 amino acids. This CDR3 reads CASSLVGTANTGELFF. In nucleotides, the CDR3 is TGCGCCAGCAGCTTGGTGGGGACGGCTAACACCGGGGAGCTGTTTTTT.

This clonotype appeared a few times. J is TRBJ1-4 and V is TRBV15; 7 bases match TRBD1. Per the germline V gene, CDR1 is LNHNV and CDR2 is YYDKDF (reference sequence). The CDR3 contains 16 residues. V dropped 1 base and J dropped 7; count of bases not matched to a gene: 9. The CDR3, as DNA: TGTGCCACCAGCAGAGGACAGACAGGGTATACTGAAAAACTGTTTTTT. Translation gives CATSRGQTGYTEKLFF.

CDR3 amino acids: CSARGNRGGPNTEAFF. CDR3 coding DNA: TGCAGTGCTAGAGGGAATAGAGGGGGACCGAACACTGAAGCTTTCTTT. The chain is built from TRBV20-1 and TRBJ1-1, with D possibly matching TRBD1 (6 bases). V lost 1 base to trimming and J lost 1 base, with 16 bases between them. The CDR3 is 16 residues long. Germline-derived CDR1 and CDR2 are DFQATT and SNEGSKA (reference sequence).

This clonotype was seen a handful of times. The chain combines TRBV20-1 with TRBJ2-1; D assignment may be TRBD1 or TRBD2 (5 bases each). Germline V gene data show CDR1 as DFQATT and CDR2 as SNEGSKA (reference sequence). V gave up 1 base and J gave up 2 bases, with 15 bases separating them. This CDR3 region has 16 residues. The CDR3 reads CSARVSRGQPYNEQFF. The CDR3 nucleotides read TGCAGTGCTAGAGTCTCCCGGGGCCAACCCTACAATGAGCAGTTCTTC.

This clonotype was observed a handful of times. V gene TRBV5-1 combines with J gene TRBJ2-2, with D possibly matching TRBD2 (7 bases). The CDR3 length is 14 residues. Looked up from germline, CDR1 is SGHRS and CDR2 is YFSETQ. Deletions cut 9 bases from V and 4 bases from J, with 16 bases between. CDR3 in amino acids: CATAGRGTTGELFF. CDR3 DNA sequence: TGCGCCACCGCGGGGAGGGGGACCACCGGGGAGCTGTTTTTT. The full variable domain, its missing parts supplied by reference TRBV5-1 and TRBJ2-2, is KAGVTQTPRYLIKTRGQQVTLSCSPISGHRSVSWYQQTPGQGLQFLFEYFSETQRNKGNFPGRFSGRQFSNSRSEMNVSTLELGDSALYLCATAGRGTTGELFFGEGSRLTVL.

This clonotype occurred once. The chain couples TRBV11-2 to TRBJ2-2, with D possibly matching TRBD2 (7 bases). Trimming pared 5 bases from V and 2 bases from J, leaving 15 bases between. Germline V gives CDR1 SGHAT, CDR2 FQNNGV. The CDR3 extends over 16 amino acids. CDR3 bases: TGTGCCAGCAGCCCTATTCCGGGGGGCAACACCGGGGAGCTGTTTTTT. This sequence encodes CASSPIPGGNTGELFF. Full variable domain (remainder filled in from reference TRBV11-2 and TRBJ2-2): EAGVAQSPRYKIIEKRQSVAFWCNPISGHATLYWYQQILGQGPKLLIQFQNNGVVDDSQLPKDRFSAERLKGVDSTLKIQPAKLEDSAVYLCASSPIPGGNTGELFFGEGSRLTVL.

The rearrangement joins TRBV20-1 to TRBJ2-7; D uncertain. The CDR3 covers 14 residues. CDR1 DFQATT and CDR2 SNEGSKA come from the germline V gene (reference sequence). V was pared by 4 bases and J by 2 bases, with 15 bases between. CDR3 DNA sequence: TGCAGTGCTATGAACATACATCTACCCTACGAGCAGTACTTC. Translating gives CSAMNIHLPYEQYF.

This clonotype showed up just a few times. V is TRBV20-1 and J is TRBJ1-2, with a possible D match to TRBD1 (5 bases). The CDR3 extends over 13 amino acids. The germline V gene has CDR1 DFQATT and CDR2 SNEGSKA (reference sequence). V lost 1 base, J lost 5 bases, and 11 bases lay in between. The CDR3 spells CSARVRDFYGYTF. CDR3 DNA: TGCAGTGCTAGAGTCAGGGATTTTTATGGCTACACCTTC.

The J gene is TRBJ2-2, the V gene TRBV29-1, with D perhaps matching TRBD1 or TRBD2 (5 bases each). CDR1 is SQVTM, CDR2 ANQGSEA, per germline. The CDR3 runs 13 residues. With 6 bases removed from V and 1 base from J, the gap between germline ends came to 9 bases. DNA of the CDR3: TGCAGCGTGGGGACGGTGAACACCGGGGAGCTGTTTTTT. Its protein is CSVGTVNTGELFF.

This clonotype was counted at least ten times. This chain links TRBV7-7 with TRBJ2-1, with 7 positions matching TRBD1. Germline V gene lookup returns CDR1 SSHAT and CDR2 FNYEAQ (reference sequence). There are 16 residues in the CDR3. Trimming took 5 bases from V and 3 from J; bases not matched to a gene: 10. The CDR3 DNA sequence: TGTGCCAGCAGCCCGAAGACAGGGTCCCACTACAATGAGCAGTTCTTC. Its translation is CASSPKTGSHYNEQFF.

In its sample, this clonotype was seen a few times. The chain has TRBV5-6 and TRBJ2-1; 12 bases are a match to TRBD2. Trimming at V came to 3 bases and at J to 9 bases, leaving 4 bases not matched to a gene. Germline V gene data show CDR1 as SGHDT and CDR2 as YYEEEE. CDR3 length: 14 amino acids. The CDR3 protein is CASSYGLAGREQFF. CDR3 DNA: TGTGCCAGCAGCTACGGACTAGCGGGGCGTGAGCAGTTCTTC.